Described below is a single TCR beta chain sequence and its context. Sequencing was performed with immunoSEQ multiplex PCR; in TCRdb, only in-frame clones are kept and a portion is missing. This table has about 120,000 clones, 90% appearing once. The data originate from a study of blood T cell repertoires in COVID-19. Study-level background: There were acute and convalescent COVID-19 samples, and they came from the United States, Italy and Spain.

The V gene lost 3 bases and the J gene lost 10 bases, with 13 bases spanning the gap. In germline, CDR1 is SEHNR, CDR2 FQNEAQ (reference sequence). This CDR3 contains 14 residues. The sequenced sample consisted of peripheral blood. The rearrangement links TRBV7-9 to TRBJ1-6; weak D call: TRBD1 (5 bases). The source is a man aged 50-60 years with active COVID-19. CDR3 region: CASSFQQAESPLHF. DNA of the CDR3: TGTGCCAGCAGCTTTCAACAGGCTGAATCACCCCTCCACTTT.